A selection of T cell receptor beta chains follows, all from one sample in a study of Ad26.COV2.S vaccination and SARS-CoV-2 variants. The data were produced by immunoSEQ multiplex PCR, yet TCRdb's version contains in-frame clones alone and is incomplete. The sample lists over 400,000 clones; roughly 91% were seen once. The sample consisted of peripheral blood, taken in a trial of Ad26.COV2.S vaccine versus placebo. The receptors come from a person aged 18-65 years who received the Ad26.COV2.S COVID-19 vaccine or a placebo. The CDR3 runs from the conserved cysteine through the conserved F or W. D genes are given only for firm matches. Size is stated for part of the rows, as once, few or many counts, or as a class when the clone is expanded.

d_gene	j_gene	abundance	v_gene	CDR3nt	CDR3aa
.	TRBJ2-2	.	TRBV6-2/TRBV6-3	TGTGCCAGCAGTTACCGTAGGACGGGAGCCACCGGGGAGCTGTTTTTT	CASSYRRTGATGELFF
.	TRBJ1-5	.	TRBV9	TGTGCCAGCAGCTCGGACGGGGATAGCAATCAGCCCCAGCATTTT	CASSSDGDSNQPQHF
.	TRBJ2-2	few	TRBV30	TGTGCCTGGTTAGCCAGGGGTTTCACTGGGGAGCTGTTTTTT	CAWLARGFTGELFF
TRBD1	TRBJ2-1	.	TRBV28	TGTGCCAGCAGTCCCGCACAGGGGGGAAGAGGCAATGAGCAGTTCTTC	CASSPAQGGRGNEQFF
TRBD1	TRBJ1-2	.	TRBV5-1	TGCGCCAGCAGCATAGGACAGGTGGATATCTATGGCTACACCTTC	CASSIGQVDIYGYTF
.	TRBJ2-3	.	TRBV9	TGTGCCAGCGCCAGGAACACAGATACGCAGTATTTT	CASARNTDTQYF
.	TRBJ2-5	.	TRBV24-1	TGTGCCACCAGTATGCCGGGGCGAGAGACCCAGTACTTC	CATSMPGRETQYF
TRBD2	TRBJ2-1	.	TRBV4-1	TGCGCCAGCAGCCCCGGGGGTACTAGCGGGAGGGCTGGTGAGCAGTTCTTC	CASSPGGTSGRAGEQFF
.	TRBJ2-7	once	TRBV19	TGTGCCAGTAGTATGGCGTCCAGGGGAGGCTACGAGCAGTACTTC	CASSMASRGGYEQYF
.	TRBJ2-1	.	TRBV6-2/TRBV6-3	TGTGCCAGCAGTTTCCCAGGACTGCCTTACAATGAGCAGTTCTTC	CASSFPGLPYNEQFF
TRBD1	TRBJ2-3	.	TRBV19	TGTGCCAGTAGTTCACAGGGGTCTGGGAGTACAGATACGCAGTATTTT	CASSSQGSGSTDTQYF
.	TRBJ2-5	.	TRBV6-2/TRBV6-3	TGTGCCAGCAGTTACACGACAGGACTGTACCAAGAGACCCAGTACTTC	CASSYTTGLYQETQYF